This T cell receptor beta chain was identified in a study of type 1 and type 2 diabetes patients. The PCR template was genomic DNA. The TCR beta CDR3 region was amplified using 30 forward and 13 reverse primers. One entry per CDR3 protein results from TCRdb running MiXCR on the multiplex PCR reads. The data show around 300,000 distinct CDR3 sequences, roughly 44% seen once. The CDR3 is 16 amino acids. Trimming took off 2 bases at V and 7 bases at J, with 17 bases between the two ends. Per germline, CDR1 MGHRA and CDR2 YSYEKL. The clonotype was recovered from a young man with type 2 diabetes. Input material: peripheral blood mononuclear cells (PBMCs). The J gene is TRBJ1-4, the V gene TRBV4-1, with TRBD1 as a possible D gene (5 bases). The CDR3 nucleotides are TGCGCCAGCAGCCAATTTGGGGGGACGCGGGGTGAAAAACTGTTTTTT. Its protein product is CASSQFGGTRGEKLFF.